One and the same sample provided the 17 T cell receptor beta chains below, sequenced in a study of T-cell memory formation after mild COVID-19. One entry per CDR3 protein, called by TCRdb with MiXCR from the 5' RACE reads. The data show about 340,000 distinct CDR3 sequences, 20% to 25% seen once. The sequenced material came from PBMCs or a T cell subset sorted from them (not recorded which). These receptors came from a man younger than 35 who had mild COVID-19 (a few samples of this study predate the infection). Cell type and time point are not known.

The V and J genes are TRBV4-3 and TRBJ2-7, with 7 bases that match TRBD2. V dropped 3 bases and J dropped 3; count of bases not matched to a gene: 8. This CDR3 has 15 residues. Germline-derived CDR1 and CDR2 are LGHNA and YSLEER. The CDR3 loop is CASSHQRGIYYEQYF. The CDR3 DNA sequence: TGCGCCAGCAGCCATCAGCGGGGTATCTACTACGAGCAGTACTTC.

The chain has TRBV9 and TRBJ2-7; 9 nucleotides line up with TRBD1. Looked up from germline, CDR1 is SGDLS and CDR2 is YYNGEE. V was pared by 2 bases and J by 5 bases, with 5 bases of the junction left unmatched. CDR3 length: 14 residues. CDR3 bases: TGTGCCAGCAGCGTGACAGGGGGTTCGGACGAGCAGTACTTC. Translating gives CASSVTGGSDEQYF.

This clonotype was seen a few times. This chain joins TRBV4-1 and TRBJ1-5; D is unclear. This CDR3 region has 15 residues. Trimming took 0 bases from V and 0 from J, leaving 6 bases between them. Germline V gives CDR1 MGHRA, CDR2 YSYEKL. CDR3 sequence reads: CASSQDPFSNQPQHF. In nucleotides, the CDR3 is TGCGCCAGCAGCCAAGATCCCTTTAGCAATCAGCCCCAGCATTTT.

A few counts support this clonotype. CDR3 bases: TGTGCCAGCAGTCCAGAGGCAGAGACCCAGTACTTC. Amino acid sequence: CASSPEAETQYF. The rearrangement links TRBV12-3 or TRBV12-4 to TRBJ2-5, with D hard to call. The CDR3 sequence is 12 residues long. Between the trimmed V and J ends, which lost 5 bases and 4 bases, there was a span of 8 bases.

In this sample, this clonotype turned up a few times. The rearrangement links TRBV20-1 to TRBJ2-3; D might be TRBD1 (6 bases). From germline, CDR1 is DFQATT and CDR2 SNEGSKA (reference sequence). V was shortened by 5 bases and J by 2 bases, with 11 bases between the two germline ends. This CDR3 contains 13 residues. CDR3 protein: CSAQDSTTDTQYF. The DNA of the CDR3 is TGCAGTGCTCAGGACAGTACCACAGATACGCAGTATTTT.

This clonotype was counted only a few times. The chain is built from TRBV6-1 and TRBJ2-7; D not resolved. V was trimmed by 4 bases and J by 3 bases, leaving 10 bases between them. Germline loops: CDR1 MNHNS, CDR2 SASEGT. This CDR3 has 13 residues. DNA for the CDR3: TGTGCCAGCAGTGCCCTGGGAAGCTACGAGCAGTACTTC. This gives the protein CASSALGSYEQYF.

This clonotype was seen a few times. V usage is TRBV5-4 and J usage is TRBJ2-3, with 7 nucleotides matching TRBD2. V lost 4 bases to trimming and J lost 3 bases; unmatched junction nucleotides: 14. Germline V gives CDR1 SGHNT, CDR2 YYREEE (reference sequence). This CDR3 comprises 17 residues. CDR3 DNA: TGTGCCAGCAGCGGGGACTACGCGGGGTTGGTAACAGATACGCAGTATTTT. It is translated as CASSGDYAGLVTDTQYF.

This clonotype occurred many times. The chain carries TRBV6-2 or TRBV6-3 and TRBJ1-3, with D perhaps matching TRBD1 (6 bases). With 6 bases removed from V and 0 bases from J, the gap between germline ends came to 6 bases. Germline loops: CDR1 MNHEY, CDR2 SVGEGT. The CDR3 length is 13 residues. The CDR3 reads CASRDSSGNTIYF. CDR3 in DNA: TGTGCCAGCAGGGACAGCTCTGGAAACACCATATATTTT.

This clonotype was seen only a few times. This chain uses TRBV7-2 with TRBJ1-4; unclear D gene. This CDR3 is built from 12 residues. From germline, CDR1 is SGHTA and CDR2 FQGNSA. Trimming cost V 5 bases and J 10 bases, with 11 bases left between them. The CDR3 bases are TGTGCCAGCAGCGAACTGGGTGGAAAACTGTTTTTT. This sequence encodes CASSELGGKLFF.

V is TRBV12-3 or TRBV12-4 and J is TRBJ2-7, with D possibly being TRBD1 (5 bases). V was trimmed by 7 bases and J by 6 bases, leaving 13 bases between them. CDR3 length: 12 amino acids. This CDR3 is CASKQASPEQYF. Written as DNA, the CDR3 is TGTGCCAGCAAACAGGCTTCCCCCGAGCAGTACTTC.

V and J are TRBV20-1 and TRBJ2-2, with unresolved D. The CDR3 sequence is 14 residues long. The V end was cut by 3 bases, the J end by 1 base, with 9 bases between. The germline V gene encodes CDR1 DFQATT and CDR2 SNEGSKA (reference sequence). This CDR3 reads CSARSQKNTGELFF. The CDR3 nucleotides are TGCAGTGCTAGGAGTCAGAAGAACACCGGGGAGCTGTTTTTT.

This clonotype has just a few counts. V gene TRBV29-1 combines with J gene TRBJ2-1; 11 bases agree with TRBD2. Germline V gene lookup returns CDR1 SQVTM and CDR2 ANQGSEA. After removal of 1 base from V and 5 bases from J, the junction contained 1 base not matched to a gene. The CDR3 sequence is 14 residues long. The DNA of the CDR3 is TGCAGCGTTGAAGGACTAGCGGGGAACAATGAGCAGTTCTTC. Protein: CSVEGLAGNNEQFF.

In its sample, this clonotype was seen a few times. The chain has TRBV20-1 and TRBJ1-2; D remains ambiguous. The CDR3 totals 13 residues. Between the trimmed V and J ends, which lost 0 bases and 0 bases, there was a span of 5 bases. Germline CDR1 DFQATT, CDR2 SNEGSKA (reference sequence). The chain's CDR3 is CSARDPTNYGYTF. The CDR3 DNA reads TGCAGTGCTAGAGACCCTACTAACTATGGCTACACCTTC.

This clonotype was counted between two and nine times. The gene calls are TRBV27 and TRBJ2-1, with D perhaps assigned TRBD1 or TRBD2 (6 bases each). Germline V gene data show CDR1 as MNHEY and CDR2 as SMNVEV (reference sequence). The CDR3 loop spans 16 amino acids. V lost 0 bases and J lost 6, with 15 bases in between. The CDR3 loop is CASSLSRGALTNEQFF. The CDR3 coding sequence is TGTGCCAGCAGTTTATCTAGGGGGGCACTTACCAATGAGCAGTTCTTC.

The genes are TRBV7-2 and TRBJ1-1; D unresolved. CDR3 length: 13 residues. V lost 2 bases, J lost 12 bases, and 16 bases lay in between. Germline CDR1 reads SGHTA; CDR2 reads FQGNSA. The chain's CDR3 is CASSLQIMAPSFF. In nucleotides, the CDR3 is TGTGCCAGCAGCTTACAGATTATGGCACCGTCTTTCTTT. The whole variable domain, remainder taken from reference TRBV7-2 and TRBJ1-1, is GAGVSQSPSNKVTEKGKDVELRCDPISGHTALYWYRQSLGQGLEFLIYFQGNSAPDKSGLPSDRFSAERTGGSVSTLTIQRTQQEDSAVYLCASSLQIMAPSFFGQGTRLTVV.

This clonotype was recorded at least ten times. J is TRBJ1-1 and V is TRBV4-1; possibly TRBD1 for D (6 bases). V shed 2 bases and J shed 6 bases, with 16 bases lying between them. CDR1 and CDR2 from the germline V gene are MGHRA and YSYEKL. The CDR3 runs to 15 residues. The CDR3 region has the DNA TGCGCCAGCAGCCAAATCGTACAGGGTGTACCTGAAGCTTTCTTT. Translation gives CASSQIVQGVPEAFF.

J is TRBJ2-3 and V is TRBV5-1; 8 bases map to TRBD2. There are 16 residues in the CDR3. Looked up from germline, CDR1 is SGHRS and CDR2 is YFSETQ. The ends lost 4 bases at V and 4 bases at J; junction bases unmatched: 11. The CDR3 sequence is CASSPGTSGRADTQYF. The CDR3 nucleotides read TGCGCCAGCAGCCCCGGGACATCCGGGAGGGCAGATACGCAGTATTTT. Full variable domain (rest looked up from reference TRBV5-1 and TRBJ2-3): KAGVTQTPRYLIKTRGQQVTLSCSPISGHRSVSWYQQTPGQGLQFLFEYFSETQRNKGNFPGRFSGRQFSNSRSEMNVSTLELGDSALYLCASSPGTSGRADTQYFGPGTRLTVL.